The subject of this entry is one T cell receptor beta chain. What it binds is not known. The CDR3 loop spans 16 amino acids. Trimming took 0 bases from V and 1 from J, leaving 12 bases between them. In germline, CDR1 is MNHNY, CDR2 SVGAGI (reference sequence). This specimen comes from a study of OX40 agonist ivuxolimab in advanced cancers. Profiling relied on immunoSEQ multiplex PCR, and the TCRdb table lists in-frame clones only, not all of them. This repertoire shows tens of thousands of clones, about nine tenths found once; its top ten account for over 9.5%. General study results and limits: Clonal expansion among partial responders at 0.1-3.0 mg/kg ranked near the lowest.

The chain uses TRBV6-6 and TRBJ1-1; D is ambiguous. This specimen was CD4+ or CD8+ T cells sorted from blood, taken in a trial of the OX40 agonist ivuxolimab. The TCR originated in an adult with an advanced solid tumor such as melanoma, head and neck, liver or kidney cancer. The CDR3 DNA follows: TGTGCCAGCAGTTACTCCCTCGGCGGAGGGAACACTGAAGCTTTCTTT. Protein: CASSYSLGGGNTEAFF.